Included here is one T cell receptor (beta chain) sequence, with context. Its antigen is currently unknown. This specimen belongs to a study of response to subunit inactivated influenza vaccine. Findings of the study overall: It was the authors' suggestion that each seasonal influenza vaccination recruits few new T cells.

TCRdb used MiXCR to reprocess the RT-PCR reads, holding one entry per CDR3 protein. Among hundreds of thousands of distinct CDR3 sequences listed, approximately 10% were seen once. The CDR3 is 13 amino acids. CDR1 GTSNPN and CDR2 SVGIG come from the germline V gene (reference sequence). V was shortened by 4 bases and J by 4 bases, with 11 bases between the two germline ends. The sample also formed part of further work on T cells expressing NK-cell markers. As that report states: The authors made TCR beta cDNA libraries by 5'RACE template switching. This switching added a universal primer site and UMIs. It was sorted CD3+CD56+NKG2C+, CD3+CD56+NKG2C- and CD3+CD56-NKG2C+ T cells that supplied the TCR beta repertoires. Where a handful of donors were concerned, these clonotypes also led the CD3+CD56-NKG2C+ fraction.

This clonotype was obtained from a man aged 50-60 years who received an inactivated influenza vaccine. The sample was PBMCs from blood, taken on the day of vaccination. The V and J genes are TRBV30 and TRBJ1-5; D is possibly TRBD1 (5 bases). For the CDR3, the DNA is TGTGCCTGGAATTTGCAGGGTAATCAGCCCCAGCATTTT. Translation: CAWNLQGNQPQHF.